This TCR beta chain was sequenced for a study of shared clonotypes between healthy human individuals. The germline gives CDR1 LNHDA, CDR2 SQIVND (reference sequence). CDR3 length: 14 amino acids. Losses at the gene ends were 4 bases for V and 4 bases for J; bases not matched to a gene: 7. Study processing details: Filtering was not the same, since immunoSEQ gave junction-only sequences without quality scores. The assay was immunoSEQ multiplex PCR, and TCRdb's table has in-frame clones only and misses some. V and J calls and clone size are those listed in that table; D and trimming were worked out from the DNA. The table has hundreds of thousands of clones, approximately 96% seen once. CD45RO-negative CD8 cells positively selected for CCR7 made up the naive population, which excluded terminally differentiated effector memory CD45RA+ cells. The study enrolled healthy HIV-negative adults without recent acute infections or vaccinations as donors.

This clone appeared a single time. The antigen is undetermined. Study findings and constraints: Approximately 5.3% was the fraction of naive CD4 clonotypes found shared across four donors. Generation probability values for non-shared clonotypes were lower than those for clonotypes shared by all four donors.

The V call is TRBV19, the J call TRBJ2-7, with 7 bases fitting TRBD2. This receptor was identified in a woman in her 30s in good health. The sequenced sample was naive CD8+ T cells sorted from blood. CDR3 DNA: TGTGCCAGTAGTAGCAGGGAGCGGGGTTACGAGCAGTACTTC. Translation gives CASSSRERGYEQYF.